Listed below are T cell receptor beta chains from one sample, sequenced in a study of shared clonotypes between healthy human individuals. The method was immunoSEQ multiplex PCR; TCRdb's version includes in-frame clones alone and lacks a portion of them. The sample holds more than 400,000 clones; 95% to 97% are singletons and the top ten take approximately 0.06%. Sequences were obtained from naive CD4+ T cells sorted from blood. The receptor set was obtained from a woman in her thirties in good health. Each CDR3 is given with its conserved first and last residue. The D gene is left open where the match is weak. Size tells how often a clone was seen (once, few, many) or the class of an expanded clone, and some rows leave it out.

V gene: TRBV4-2; J gene: TRBJ1-4; clone size: NA; D gene: NA; CDR3 protein: CASSLYGAANEKLFF; CDR3 DNA: TGTGCCAGCAGCTTGTATGGGGCGGCTAATGAAAAACTGTTTTTT
V gene: TRBV12-5; J gene: TRBJ2-3; clone size: NA; D gene: TRBD1; CDR3 protein: CASGKQGALDTQYF; CDR3 DNA: TGTGCTAGTGGTAAACAGGGGGCTTTGGATACGCAGTATTTT
V gene: TRBV19; J gene: TRBJ2-5; clone size: NA; D gene: NA; CDR3 protein: CASRGGSGTQYF; CDR3 DNA: TGTGCCAGTAGAGGTGGGAGTGGGACCCAGTACTTC
V gene: TRBV2; J gene: TRBJ2-5; clone size: once; D gene: TRBD1; CDR3 protein: CASRTGTGGETQYF; CDR3 DNA: TGTGCCAGCAGAACCGGGACAGGGGGTGAGACCCAGTACTTC
V gene: TRBV6-6; J gene: TRBJ2-1; clone size: NA; D gene: NA; CDR3 protein: CASSPLGGEQFF; CDR3 DNA: TGTGCCAGCAGTCCCCTGGGGGGTGAGCAGTTCTTC
V gene: TRBV7-2; J gene: TRBJ2-5; clone size: NA; D gene: NA; CDR3 protein: CASSLGGGGETQYF; CDR3 DNA: TGTGCCAGCAGCTTAGGAGGTGGCGGGGAGACCCAGTACTTC
V gene: TRBV6-6; J gene: TRBJ2-1; clone size: NA; D gene: TRBD1; CDR3 protein: CASSGTGARYNEQFF; CDR3 DNA: TGTGCCAGCAGTGGGACAGGGGCGAGATACAATGAGCAGTTCTTC
V gene: TRBV7-9; J gene: TRBJ1-1; clone size: NA; D gene: NA; CDR3 protein: CASSLRATNTEAFF; CDR3 DNA: TGTGCCAGCAGCTTGCGCGCTACGAACACTGAAGCTTTCTTT
V gene: TRBV19; J gene: TRBJ1-2; clone size: NA; D gene: NA; CDR3 protein: CASNSGTAVGYTF; CDR3 DNA: TGTGCCAGTAACTCCGGGACCGCGGTTGGCTACACCTTC
V gene: TRBV10-2; J gene: TRBJ1-4; clone size: NA; D gene: NA; CDR3 protein: CASSDRGRNEKLFF; CDR3 DNA: TGCGCCAGCAGTGACCGGGGGCGTAATGAAAAACTGTTTTTT
V gene: TRBV4-2; J gene: TRBJ2-3; clone size: NA; D gene: TRBD2; CDR3 protein: CASSQDRLAGTLNTDTQYF; CDR3 DNA: TGTGCCAGCAGCCAAGATCGACTAGCGGGTACCCTTAACACAGATACGCAGTATTTT
V gene: TRBV4-1; J gene: TRBJ1-1; clone size: few; D gene: TRBD1; CDR3 protein: CASSPPGTGNTEAFF; CDR3 DNA: TGCGCCAGCAGCCCACCCGGGACAGGGAACACTGAAGCTTTCTTT
V gene: TRBV19; J gene: TRBJ1-5; clone size: NA; D gene: NA; CDR3 protein: CASSISSAGLRNQPQHF; CDR3 DNA: TGTGCCAGTAGTATTAGCTCTGCCGGTTTAAGAAATCAGCCCCAGCATTTT
V gene: TRBV29-1; J gene: TRBJ2-1; clone size: NA; D gene: NA; CDR3 protein: CSLEGRNEQFF; CDR3 DNA: TGCAGCCTGGAGGGAAGGAATGAGCAGTTCTTC
V gene: TRBV5-6; J gene: TRBJ2-5; clone size: NA; D gene: TRBD2; CDR3 protein: CASSLGGGALQETQYF; CDR3 DNA: TGTGCCAGCAGCTTGGGGGGAGGGGCACTACAAGAGACCCAGTACTTC
V gene: TRBV7-6; J gene: TRBJ2-3; clone size: NA; D gene: NA; CDR3 protein: CASRKTGGIGTDTQYF; CDR3 DNA: TGTGCCAGCAGGAAAACAGGAGGGATAGGCACAGATACGCAGTATTTT
V gene: TRBV5-8; J gene: TRBJ2-3; clone size: NA; D gene: TRBD2; CDR3 protein: CASSGRLAGEVDTQYF; CDR3 DNA: TGTGCCAGCAGCGGAAGACTAGCGGGAGAGGTTGATACGCAGTATTTT
V gene: TRBV5-1; J gene: TRBJ2-7; clone size: NA; D gene: TRBD1; CDR3 protein: CASSFQGEEREQYF; CDR3 DNA: TGCGCCAGCAGCTTCCAGGGGGAAGAACGCGAGCAGTACTTC
V gene: TRBV28; J gene: TRBJ1-1; clone size: NA; D gene: NA; CDR3 protein: CASSAGGRGTEAFF; CDR3 DNA: TGTGCCAGCAGTGCGGGGGGGAGGGGAACTGAAGCTTTCTTT
V gene: TRBV20-1; J gene: TRBJ2-1; clone size: once; D gene: NA; CDR3 protein: CSASEQVQFF; CDR3 DNA: TGCAGTGCTAGCGAACAAGTACAGTTCTTC
V gene: TRBV9; J gene: TRBJ2-2; clone size: NA; D gene: NA; CDR3 protein: CASRDRGTGELFF; CDR3 DNA: TGTGCCAGCAGGGATAGGGGGACCGGGGAGCTGTTTTTT
V gene: TRBV28; J gene: TRBJ1-4; clone size: NA; D gene: NA; CDR3 protein: CASSSVPGRGATNEKLFF; CDR3 DNA: TGTGCCAGCAGTTCGGTGCCGGGGCGGGGCGCAACTAATGAAAAACTGTTTTTT
V gene: TRBV5-4; J gene: TRBJ1-5; clone size: NA; D gene: NA; CDR3 protein: CASSQDGSNQPQHF; CDR3 DNA: TGTGCCAGCAGCCAAGATGGCAGCAATCAGCCCCAGCATTTT
V gene: TRBV5-6; J gene: TRBJ2-7; clone size: NA; D gene: TRBD2; CDR3 protein: CASSWSGGPSYEQYF; CDR3 DNA: TGTGCCAGCAGCTGGTCGGGAGGGCCGTCCTACGAGCAGTACTTC
V gene: TRBV11-2; J gene: TRBJ2-1; clone size: NA; D gene: TRBD2; CDR3 protein: CASSLTHLAGAWNEQFF; CDR3 DNA: TGTGCCAGCAGCTTAACCCACCTAGCGGGAGCGTGGAATGAGCAGTTCTTC
V gene: TRBV5-4; J gene: TRBJ2-7; clone size: NA; D gene: NA; CDR3 protein: CASSLEGGYEQYF; CDR3 DNA: TGTGCCAGCAGCTTGGAGGGTGGTTACGAGCAGTACTTC
V gene: TRBV18; J gene: TRBJ1-3; clone size: NA; D gene: NA; CDR3 protein: CASSPRDTSSGNTIYF; CDR3 DNA: TGTGCCAGCTCACCTCGGGACACCTCCTCTGGAAACACCATATATTTT
V gene: TRBV4-1; J gene: TRBJ2-1; clone size: NA; D gene: NA; CDR3 protein: CASSQDSRVDEQFF; CDR3 DNA: TGCGCCAGCAGCCAAGACAGTAGAGTGGATGAGCAGTTCTTC
V gene: TRBV2; J gene: TRBJ2-1; clone size: NA; D gene: TRBD2; CDR3 protein: CASRGLAGLNEQFF; CDR3 DNA: TGTGCCAGCAGGGGACTAGCGGGATTGAATGAGCAGTTCTTC
V gene: TRBV27; J gene: TRBJ2-1; clone size: NA; D gene: TRBD2; CDR3 protein: CASSLLPRLAKTYNEQFF; CDR3 DNA: TGTGCCAGCAGTTTACTTCCACGACTAGCGAAGACCTACAATGAGCAGTTCTTC
V gene: TRBV5-1; J gene: TRBJ1-1; clone size: NA; D gene: NA; CDR3 protein: CASSFLSDTNTEAFF; CDR3 DNA: TGCGCCAGCAGCTTTCTTTCGGACACGAACACTGAAGCTTTCTTT
V gene: TRBV27; J gene: TRBJ2-7; clone size: NA; D gene: NA; CDR3 protein: CASSSGGRYPYEQYF; CDR3 DNA: TGTGCCAGCAGTTCTGGGGGGAGGTACCCCTACGAGCAGTACTTC
V gene: TRBV5-4; J gene: TRBJ1-2; clone size: NA; D gene: NA; CDR3 protein: CASSLFQSVLTASFHGYTF; CDR3 DNA: TGTGCCAGCAGCTTGTTTCAAAGTGTACTGACAGCGAGTTTCCATGGCTACACCTTC
V gene: TRBV5-4; J gene: TRBJ2-1; clone size: NA; D gene: NA; CDR3 protein: CASLEPARNEQFF; CDR3 DNA: TGTGCCAGCCTTGAGCCTGCCCGCAATGAGCAGTTCTTC
V gene: TRBV28; J gene: TRBJ2-1; clone size: NA; D gene: TRBD2; CDR3 protein: CASSLTSGRSTYNEQFF; CDR3 DNA: TGTGCCAGCAGTTTGACTAGCGGGAGGTCGACCTACAATGAGCAGTTCTTC
V gene: TRBV4-1; J gene: TRBJ2-6; clone size: once; D gene: NA; CDR3 protein: CASSPRTGFPSTGANVLTF; CDR3 DNA: TGCGCCAGCAGCCCTCGTACGGGCTTCCCTTCCACTGGGGCCAACGTCCTGACTTTC